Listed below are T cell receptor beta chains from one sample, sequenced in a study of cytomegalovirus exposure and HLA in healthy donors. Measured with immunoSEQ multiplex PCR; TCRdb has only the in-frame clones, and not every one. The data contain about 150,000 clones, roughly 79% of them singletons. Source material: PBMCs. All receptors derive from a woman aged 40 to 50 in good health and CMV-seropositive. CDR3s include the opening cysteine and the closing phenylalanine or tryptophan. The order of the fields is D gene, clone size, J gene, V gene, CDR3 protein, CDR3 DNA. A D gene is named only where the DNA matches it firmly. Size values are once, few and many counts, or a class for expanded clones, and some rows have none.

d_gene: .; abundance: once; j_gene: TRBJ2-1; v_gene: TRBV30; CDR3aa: CAWSSWAAGDEQFF; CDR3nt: TGTGCCTGGAGTAGTTGGGCCGCAGGGGATGAGCAGTTCTTC
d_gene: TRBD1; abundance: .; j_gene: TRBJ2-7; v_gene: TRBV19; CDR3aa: CASSTRKTGDSYEQYF; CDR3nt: TGTGCCAGTAGTACCCGGAAGACAGGGGACTCCTACGAGCAGTACTTC
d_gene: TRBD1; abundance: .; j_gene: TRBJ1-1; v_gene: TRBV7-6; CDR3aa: CASSSRDRDEAFF; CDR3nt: TGTGCCAGCAGCTCACGGGACAGGGATGAAGCTTTCTTT
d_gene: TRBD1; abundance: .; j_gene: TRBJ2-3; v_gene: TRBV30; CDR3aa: CAWGGQGTSDTQYF; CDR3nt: TGTGCCTGGGGAGGACAGGGCACCTCAGATACGCAGTATTTT
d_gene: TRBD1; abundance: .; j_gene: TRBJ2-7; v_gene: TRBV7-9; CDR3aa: CASSQRGGQASYEQYF; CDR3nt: TGTGCCAGCAGCCAAAGAGGGGGACAGGCCTCCTACGAGCAGTACTTC
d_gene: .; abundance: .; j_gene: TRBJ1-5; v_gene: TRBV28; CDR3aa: CASSLNQGGSQPQHF; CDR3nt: TGTGCCAGCAGTTTGAACCAGGGAGGCAGTCAGCCCCAGCATTTT
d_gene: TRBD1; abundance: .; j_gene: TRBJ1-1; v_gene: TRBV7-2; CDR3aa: CASSPRTGVNTEAFF; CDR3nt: TGTGCCAGCAGCCCCAGGACAGGGGTGAACACTGAAGCTTTCTTT
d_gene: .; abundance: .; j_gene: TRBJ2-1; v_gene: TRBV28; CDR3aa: CASSPGLADYNEQFF; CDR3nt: TGTGCCAGTAGCCCCGGGCTAGCAGACTACAATGAGCAGTTCTTC
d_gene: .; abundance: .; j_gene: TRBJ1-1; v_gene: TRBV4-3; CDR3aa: CASSSQGWSEAFF; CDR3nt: TGCGCCAGCAGCTCACAGGGATGGTCTGAAGCTTTCTTT
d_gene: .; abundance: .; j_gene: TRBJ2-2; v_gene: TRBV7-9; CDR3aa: CSSSFLSPGNTGELFF; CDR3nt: TGTTCCAGCAGCTTCCTATCGCCGGGGAACACCGGGGAGCTGTTTTTT
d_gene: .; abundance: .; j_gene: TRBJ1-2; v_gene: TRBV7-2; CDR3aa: CASKQGGVGYGYTF; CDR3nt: TGTGCCAGCAAACAAGGGGGAGTGGGCTATGGCTACACCTTC
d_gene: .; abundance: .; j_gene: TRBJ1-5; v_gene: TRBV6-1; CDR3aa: CASSEAAGGGRRQPQHF; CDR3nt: TGTGCCAGCAGTGAAGCCGCCGGGGGGGGCAGGCGCCAGCCCCAGCATTTT
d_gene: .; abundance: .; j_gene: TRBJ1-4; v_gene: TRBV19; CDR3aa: CASSISGRLDEKLFF; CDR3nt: TGTGCCAGTAGTATTTCGGGGAGGTTGGATGAAAAACTGTTTTTT
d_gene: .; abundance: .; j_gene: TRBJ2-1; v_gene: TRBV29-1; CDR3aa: CSAERWVGGEQFF; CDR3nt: TGCAGCGCTGAGAGGTGGGTGGGGGGTGAGCAGTTCTTC
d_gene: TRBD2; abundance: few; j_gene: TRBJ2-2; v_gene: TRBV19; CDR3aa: CASTPSGVIGELFF; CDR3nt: TGTGCCAGTACCCCTAGCGGGGTTATCGGGGAGCTGTTTTTT
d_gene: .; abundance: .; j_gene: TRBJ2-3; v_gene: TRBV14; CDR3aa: CASSQVNGRARVVTDTQYF; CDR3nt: TGTGCCAGCAGCCAAGTGAACGGTCGTGCCAGGGTCGTCACAGATACGCAGTATTTT
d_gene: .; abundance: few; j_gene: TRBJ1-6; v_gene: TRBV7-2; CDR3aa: CASSRTGTFFGSPLHF; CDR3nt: TGTGCCAGCAGCCGGACCGGGACTTTTTTTGGTTCACCCCTCCACTTT
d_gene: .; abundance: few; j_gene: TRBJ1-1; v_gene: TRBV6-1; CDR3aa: CASSEINTGRNTEAFF; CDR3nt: TGTGCCAGCAGTGAAATTAATACAGGGAGGAACACTGAAGCTTTCTTT
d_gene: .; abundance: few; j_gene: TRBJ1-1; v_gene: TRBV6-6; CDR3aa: CASRSGNTEAFF; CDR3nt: TGTGCCAGCAGATCAGGGAACACTGAAGCTTTCTTT
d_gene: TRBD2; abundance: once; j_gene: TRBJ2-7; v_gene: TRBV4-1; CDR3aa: CASSPTEAGAYEQYF; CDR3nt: TGCGCCAGCAGCCCCACTGAAGCGGGGGCCTACGAGCAGTACTTC
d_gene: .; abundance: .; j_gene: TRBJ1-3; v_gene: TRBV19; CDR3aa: CASSVQGIGSGNTIYF; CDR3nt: TGTGCCAGTAGTGTACAGGGCATCGGATCTGGAAACACCATATATTTT
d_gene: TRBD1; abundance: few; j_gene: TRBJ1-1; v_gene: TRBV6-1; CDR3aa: CASTFDRGGTEAFF; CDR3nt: TGTGCCAGCACCTTTGACAGGGGAGGCACTGAAGCTTTCTTT
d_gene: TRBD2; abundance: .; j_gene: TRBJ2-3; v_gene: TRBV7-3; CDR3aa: CASSPDGGVDTQYF; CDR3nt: TGTGCCAGCAGCCCAGACGGGGGGGTAGATACGCAGTATTTT
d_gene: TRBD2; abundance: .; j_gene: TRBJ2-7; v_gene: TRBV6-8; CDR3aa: CASSKKGGGSYEQYF; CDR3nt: TGTGCCAGCAGTAAAAAGGGCGGGGGGTCCTACGAGCAGTACTTC
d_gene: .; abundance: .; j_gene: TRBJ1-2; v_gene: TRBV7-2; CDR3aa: CASSWTRPYGYTF; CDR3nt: TGTGCCAGCAGCTGGACAAGACCTTATGGCTACACCTTC
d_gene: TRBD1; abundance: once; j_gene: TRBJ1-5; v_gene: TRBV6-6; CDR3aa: CASNDRQGAQPQHF; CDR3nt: TGTGCCAGCAACGACAGACAGGGGGCGCAGCCCCAGCATTTT
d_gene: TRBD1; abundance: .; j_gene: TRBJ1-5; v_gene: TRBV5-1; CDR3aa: CASSPTGRGNQPQHF; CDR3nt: TGCGCCAGCAGCCCGACAGGGCGTGGGAATCAGCCCCAGCATTTT
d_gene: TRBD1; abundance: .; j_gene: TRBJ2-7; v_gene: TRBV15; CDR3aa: CATSRAKASGQGYEQYF; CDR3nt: TGTGCCACCAGCAGAGCTAAGGCATCGGGACAGGGCTACGAGCAGTACTTC
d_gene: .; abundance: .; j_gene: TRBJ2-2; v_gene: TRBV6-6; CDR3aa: CASSYGGGGTTGELFF; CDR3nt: TGTGCCAGCAGTTACGGTGGCGGAGGGACCACCGGGGAGCTGTTTTTT
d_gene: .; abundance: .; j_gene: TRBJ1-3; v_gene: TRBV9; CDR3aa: CASSVGGQASGNTIYF; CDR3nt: TGTGCCAGCAGCGTAGGTGGACAAGCATCTGGAAACACCATATATTTT
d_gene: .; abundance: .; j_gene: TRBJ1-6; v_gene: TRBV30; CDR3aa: CAYIRDPTSPLHF; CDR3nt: TGTGCCTACATCCGGGATCCGACTTCACCCCTCCACTTT
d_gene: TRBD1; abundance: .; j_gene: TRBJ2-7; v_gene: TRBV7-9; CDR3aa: CSSSPVGTGIYEQYF; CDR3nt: TGTTCCAGCAGTCCCGTCGGGACAGGAATTTACGAGCAGTACTTC
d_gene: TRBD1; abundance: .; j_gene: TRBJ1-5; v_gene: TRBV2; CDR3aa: CASSALRGQQPQHF; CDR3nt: TGTGCCAGCAGTGCGTTAAGGGGGCAACAGCCCCAGCATTTT
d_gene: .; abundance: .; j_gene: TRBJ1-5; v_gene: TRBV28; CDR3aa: CASTRSGGRAEQPQHF; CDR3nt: TGTGCCAGTACCCGTAGTGGGGGCAGGGCCGAGCAGCCCCAGCATTTT
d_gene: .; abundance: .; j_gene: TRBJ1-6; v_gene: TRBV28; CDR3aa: CASSLMSGSPLHF; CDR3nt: TGTGCCAGCAGTTTAATGTCAGGTTCACCCCTCCACTTT
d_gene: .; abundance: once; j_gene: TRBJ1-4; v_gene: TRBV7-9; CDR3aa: CASSELVFEELFF; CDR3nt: TGTGCCAGCAGCGAATTGGTCTTCGAGGAACTGTTTTTT
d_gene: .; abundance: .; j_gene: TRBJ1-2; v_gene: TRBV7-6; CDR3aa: CASSPRGGFGGYTF; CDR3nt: TGTGCCAGCAGCCCAAGGGGGGGTTTTGGTGGCTACACCTTC
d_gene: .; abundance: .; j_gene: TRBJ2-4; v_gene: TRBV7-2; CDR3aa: CASSPGAKNIQYF; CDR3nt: TGTGCCAGCAGCCCAGGGGCCAAAAACATTCAGTACTTC
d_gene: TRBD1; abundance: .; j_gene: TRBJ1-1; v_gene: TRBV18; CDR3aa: CASGGQGTEAFF; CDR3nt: TGTGCCAGCGGAGGACAGGGGACTGAAGCTTTCTTT
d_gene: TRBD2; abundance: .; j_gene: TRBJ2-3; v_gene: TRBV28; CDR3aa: CASSPLAGSTDTQYF; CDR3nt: TGTGCCAGCAGTCCACTAGCGGGGAGCACAGATACGCAGTATTTT
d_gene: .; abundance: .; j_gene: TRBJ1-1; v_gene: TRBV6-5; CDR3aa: CASSPTGLDAFF; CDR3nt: TGTGCCAGCAGTCCTACAGGGCTTGACGCTTTCTTT
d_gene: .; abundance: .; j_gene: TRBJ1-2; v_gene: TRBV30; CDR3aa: CAWKGPSGGYTF; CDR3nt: TGTGCCTGGAAGGGGCCAAGTGGTGGCTACACCTTC
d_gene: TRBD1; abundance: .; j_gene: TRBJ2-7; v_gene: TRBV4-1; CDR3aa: CASSPAGTGSYEQYF; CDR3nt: TGCGCCAGCAGCCCCGCAGGGACAGGCTCCTACGAGCAGTACTTC
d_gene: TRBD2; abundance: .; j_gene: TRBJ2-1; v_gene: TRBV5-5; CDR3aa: CASAIAGDPANEQFF; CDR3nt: TGTGCCAGTGCAATAGCGGGGGACCCAGCCAATGAGCAGTTCTTC
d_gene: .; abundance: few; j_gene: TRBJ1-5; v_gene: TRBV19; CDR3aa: CASTNTAGISNQPQHF; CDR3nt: TGTGCCAGTACTAATACGGCAGGCATCAGCAATCAGCCCCAGCATTTT
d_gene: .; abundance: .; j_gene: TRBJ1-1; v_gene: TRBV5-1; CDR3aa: CASSLDGGGTEAFF; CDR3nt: TGCGCCAGCAGCCTGGACGGTGGGGGGACTGAAGCTTTCTTT
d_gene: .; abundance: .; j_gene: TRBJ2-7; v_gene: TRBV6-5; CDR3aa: CASSPIEGRREQYF; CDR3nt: TGTGCCAGCAGTCCGATCGAGGGTAGGCGCGAGCAGTACTTC
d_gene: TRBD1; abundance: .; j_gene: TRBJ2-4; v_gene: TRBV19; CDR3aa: CASRNTGAVNSQYF; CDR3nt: TGTGCCAGTAGAAATACAGGGGCGGTTAACAGTCAGTACTTC
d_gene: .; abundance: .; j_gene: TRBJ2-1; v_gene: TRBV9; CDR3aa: CASSVDVPRQGEQFF; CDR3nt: TGTGCCAGCAGCGTAGATGTCCCGCGGCAGGGTGAGCAGTTCTTC
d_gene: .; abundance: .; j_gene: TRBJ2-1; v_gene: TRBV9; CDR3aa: CASSVDGVGYNEQFF; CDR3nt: TGTGCCAGCAGCGTGGATGGCGTCGGGTACAATGAGCAGTTCTTC
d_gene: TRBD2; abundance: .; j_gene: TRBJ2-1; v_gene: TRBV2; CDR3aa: CASRNLAGGNNEQFF; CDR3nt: TGTGCCAGCAGAAACCTAGCGGGGGGTAACAATGAGCAGTTCTTC
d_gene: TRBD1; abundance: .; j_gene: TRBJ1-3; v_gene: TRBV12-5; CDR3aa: CASGYKTGWPSGNTIYF; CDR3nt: TGTGCTAGTGGTTACAAGACAGGGTGGCCCTCTGGAAACACCATATATTTT
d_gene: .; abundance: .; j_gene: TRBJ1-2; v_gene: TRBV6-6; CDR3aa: CASTQGIRSYGYTF; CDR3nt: TGTGCCAGCACCCAGGGGATTAGATCCTATGGCTACACCTTC
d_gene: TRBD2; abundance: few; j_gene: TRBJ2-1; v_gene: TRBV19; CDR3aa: CASVSGQSANEQFF; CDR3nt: TGTGCCAGTGTTAGCGGGCAGTCGGCTAATGAGCAGTTCTTC